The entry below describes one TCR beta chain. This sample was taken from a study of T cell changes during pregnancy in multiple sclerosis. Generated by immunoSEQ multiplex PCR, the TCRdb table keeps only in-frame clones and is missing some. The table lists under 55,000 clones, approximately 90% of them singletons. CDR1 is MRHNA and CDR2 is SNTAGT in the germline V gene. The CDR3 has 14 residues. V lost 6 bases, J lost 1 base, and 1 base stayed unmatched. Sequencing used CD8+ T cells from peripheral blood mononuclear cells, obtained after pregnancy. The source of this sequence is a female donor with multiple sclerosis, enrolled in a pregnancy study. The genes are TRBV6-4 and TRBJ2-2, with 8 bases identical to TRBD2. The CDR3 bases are TGTGCCAGCAGCCTAGCGGGGAACACCGGGGAGCTGTTTTTT. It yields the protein CASSLAGNTGELFF.